This T cell receptor (beta chain) was recorded in a study of T cell responses to AZD1222 COVID-19 vaccine. General study points: Among vaccine-associated CD4 TCRs, coverage spanned spike, with dominance at 160-218 and 743-854. Spike-specific TCRs gained breadth and depth after people received two AZD1222 doses.

With respect to this clone: Its antigen remains unidentified.

CDR1 is MNHEY and CDR2 is SVGAGI in the germline V gene. The CDR3 extends over 15 amino acids. V was cut by 6 bases and J by 1 base, with 12 bases left in between. Sequencing used immunoSEQ multiplex PCR; TCRdb keeps in-frame clones, though not all of them. The sample carries about 120,000 clones, approximately 85% recorded once. The rearrangement joins TRBV6-5 to TRBJ1-4; D ambiguous. The sample was peripheral blood, taken on day 0 of MenACWY control vaccination. The receptor's source is an adult in good health. This CDR3 reads CASRWTTGTNEKLFF. The DNA for the CDR3 is TGTGCCAGCAGATGGACGACGGGAACTAATGAAAAACTGTTTTTT.